The rows below give T cell receptor beta chains drawn from one sample of a study of T cells in Graves' hyperthyroidism and ophthalmopathy. TCRdb re-called the multiplex PCR reads with MiXCR, one entry per CDR3 protein. Of approximately 590,000 distinct CDR3 sequences listed, 15% to 18% are singletons. The sample taken for sequencing was blood. The receptors derive from a woman younger than 45 with Graves' hyperthyroidism. Both conserved end residues are part of each CDR3. A D gene is named only where the DNA matches it firmly. Where a row states a size, it is once, few, many or the class of an expanded clone; other rows omit it.

CDR3aa | CDR3nt | abundance | j_gene | v_gene | d_gene
CASSPYIANEQFF | TGTGCCAGCTCACCATATATTGCCAATGAGCAGTTCTTC | many | TRBJ2-1 | TRBV18 | .
CASSESERRNEQFF | TGTGCCAGCAGTGAATCGGAGCGTCGGAATGAGCAGTTCTTC | . | TRBJ2-1 | TRBV25-1 | .
CASSIKGISTDTQYF | TGTGCCAGTAGTATCAAGGGTATAAGCACAGATACGCAGTATTTT | . | TRBJ2-3 | TRBV19 | .
CASSRMTGGFNTEAFF | TGTGCCAGTAGCCGAATGACAGGGGGGTTTAACACTGAAGCTTTCTTT | . | TRBJ1-1 | TRBV19 | TRBD1
CASSPLAGSNQPQHF | TGTGCCAGCTCACCACTGGCGGGTAGCAATCAGCCCCAGCATTTT | few | TRBJ1-5 | TRBV18 | .
CASSRSSDTQYF | TGTGCCAGCAGCCGTTCGTCAGATACGCAGTATTTT | many | TRBJ2-3 | TRBV3-1 | .
CATTGGTTEAFF | TGTGCCACCACGGGGGGTACCACTGAAGCTTTCTTT | many | TRBJ1-1 | TRBV2 | .
CASSQDIARGHLFF | TGTGCCAGCAGCCAAGATATCGCCAGGGGGCACCTGTTTTTT | . | TRBJ2-2 | TRBV3-1 | TRBD1
CASSPNLRGGSYEQYF | TGTGCCAGCAGCCCAAATCTGCGGGGGGGGTCCTACGAGCAGTACTTC | . | TRBJ2-7 | TRBV3-1 | TRBD2
CASKRQDSANSPLHF | TGTGCCAGCAAAAGACAAGACAGTGCGAATTCACCCCTCCACTTT | few | TRBJ1-6 | TRBV12-3/TRBV12-4 | .
CASRLTGWGKEVGYTF | TGTGCCAGCAGATTGACAGGGTGGGGGAAGGAAGTTGGCTACACCTTC | many | TRBJ1-2 | TRBV27 | TRBD1
CASSTAGTSPYEQYF | TGTGCCAGTAGTACGGCCGGGACTAGTCCCTACGAGCAGTACTTC | few | TRBJ2-7 | TRBV19 | TRBD2
CASSPGGDAGNTIYF | TGTGCCAGCAGCCCCGGAGGGGACGCTGGAAACACCATATATTTT | many | TRBJ1-3 | TRBV3-1 | .
CASSLLAKNIQYF | TGTGCCAGCAGCCTACTAGCCAAAAACATTCAGTACTTC | many | TRBJ2-4 | TRBV7-2 | .
CASSLLPASGINEQFF | TGCGCCAGCAGCTTGTTACCGGCTAGCGGGATCAATGAGCAGTTCTTC | few | TRBJ2-1 | TRBV5-1 | TRBD2
CASSLSRMETQYF | TGTGCCAGCAGCTTGTCCAGGATGGAGACCCAGTACTTC | many | TRBJ2-5 | TRBV7-2 | .
CSAKDRGGISYEQYF | TGCAGTGCTAAGGACCGCGGGGGCATCTCCTACGAGCAGTACTTC | . | TRBJ2-7 | TRBV20-1 | .
CAITPGLASDEQYF | TGTGCCATCACCCCGGGACTAGCGAGCGACGAGCAGTACTTC | few | TRBJ2-7 | TRBV10-3 | TRBD2
CASSPAFHSNQPQHF | TGTGCCAGCAGTCCGGCTTTCCATAGCAATCAGCCCCAGCATTTT | few | TRBJ1-5 | TRBV28 | .
CAWSVKGAKGNTIYF | TGTGCCTGGAGTGTCAAGGGGGCGAAAGGAAACACCATATATTTT | many | TRBJ1-3 | TRBV30 | TRBD1
CASIVAGGIGTGELFF | TGTGCCAGCATTGTTGCGGGTGGGATTGGCACCGGGGAGCTGTTTTTT | many | TRBJ2-2 | TRBV11-2 | .
CASSLEASGELFF | TGTGCCAGCAGCTTGGAGGCTAGCGGGGAGCTGTTTTTT | . | TRBJ2-2 | TRBV7-9 | .
CASSLWGLAGSKEQFF | TGTGCCAGCAGCTTATGGGGACTAGCGGGGTCCAAGGAGCAGTTCTTC | . | TRBJ2-1 | TRBV7-2 | TRBD2
CASSPPSATNEKLFF | TGTGCCAGCTCACCACCGAGTGCAACTAATGAAAAACTGTTTTTT | many | TRBJ1-4 | TRBV18 | .
CASRSEMRTQYF | TGCGCCAGCAGATCCGAGATGAGGACCCAGTACTTC | few | TRBJ2-5 | TRBV5-1 | .
CAGSYSPRSPLHF | TGTGCCGGCAGTTATAGCCCACGTTCACCCCTCCACTTT | . | TRBJ1-6 | TRBV6-2/TRBV6-3 | .
CASSLHSTGTGGREQYF | TGTGCCAGCAGCCTTCACTCGACCGGGACAGGGGGAAGAGAGCAGTACTTC | many | TRBJ2-7 | TRBV3-1 | TRBD1
CAWSGGLEAMYEQYF | TGTGCCTGGAGTGGCGGACTAGAGGCCATGTACGAGCAGTACTTC | many | TRBJ2-7 | TRBV30 | TRBD2
CSARRETAYSNQPQHF | TGCAGTGCTAGGCGAGAGACAGCATATAGCAATCAGCCCCAGCATTTT | . | TRBJ1-5 | TRBV20-1 | .
CSARAWDGGFDTEAFF | TGCAGTGCTAGAGCGTGGGACGGTGGATTTGACACTGAAGCTTTCTTT | many | TRBJ1-1 | TRBV20-1 | .
CASSVEPGLAGGTYF | TGTGCCAGCAGCGTAGAGCCGGGACTAGCGGGAGGCACGTATTTT | few | TRBJ2-3 | TRBV9 | TRBD2
CASSPRQGALDGYTF | TGTGCCAGCAGCCCCCGACAGGGGGCGCTTGATGGCTACACCTTC | . | TRBJ1-2 | TRBV7-2 | TRBD1
CSVQRAGNGYTF | TGCAGCGTCCAAAGGGCAGGGAACGGCTACACCTTC | many | TRBJ1-2 | TRBV29-1 | .
CASSSARGRATNEKLFF | TGTGCCAGCAGCTCGGCCAGGGGAAGAGCAACTAATGAAAAACTGTTTTTT | many | TRBJ1-4 | TRBV7-3 | .
CASRDSKYYEQYF | TGTGCCAGTAGGGACAGTAAGTACTACGAGCAGTACTTC | many | TRBJ2-7 | TRBV6-1 | TRBD1
CASSLVLLAGSTDTQYF | TGTGCCAGCAGCTTAGTCCTCCTAGCGGGCAGCACAGATACGCAGTATTTT | many | TRBJ2-3 | TRBV7-8 | TRBD2
CASFRDSWHRSGANVLTF | TGTGCCAGCTTCCGGGACAGTTGGCATCGTTCCGGGGCCAACGTCCTGACTTTC | few | TRBJ2-6 | TRBV12-3/TRBV12-4 | TRBD1
CASTRQTDTQYF | TGTGCCAGCACCCGACAGACAGATACGCAGTATTTT | few | TRBJ2-3 | TRBV2 | .
CASSWKEAYEQYF | TGTGCCAGCAGCTGGAAGGAGGCCTACGAGCAGTACTTC | many | TRBJ2-7 | TRBV7-6 | .
CASSYGGNEKLFF | TGTGCCAGCAGTTATGGGGGGAATGAAAAACTGTTTTTT | few | TRBJ1-4 | TRBV6-1 | .
CASSVVASGSDEQYF | TGTGCCAGCAGCGTAGTGGCTAGCGGGAGCGACGAGCAGTACTTC | . | TRBJ2-7 | TRBV9 | TRBD2
CASSPPTSGYTDTQYF | TGTGCCAGCTCACCCCCGACTAGCGGATACACAGATACGCAGTATTTT | many | TRBJ2-3 | TRBV18 | TRBD2
CASSLRWTSVTGELFF | TGTGCCAGCAGCTTACGGTGGACTAGCGTTACCGGGGAGCTGTTTTTT | many | TRBJ2-2 | TRBV7-8 | TRBD2
CSAALGVAGVPGETQYF | TGCAGTGCGGCCTTGGGAGTAGCGGGAGTTCCCGGGGAGACCCAGTACTTC | many | TRBJ2-5 | TRBV20-1 | TRBD2
CASSPPKGVEEQYF | TGTGCCAGCTCACCGCCAAAAGGAGTTGAGGAGCAGTACTTC | few | TRBJ2-7 | TRBV18 | .
CASSLEASGRPYEQYF | TGTGCCAGCAGCTTGGAGGCTAGCGGGAGGCCCTACGAGCAGTACTTC | . | TRBJ2-7 | TRBV5-6 | TRBD2
CASSARVRYEQYF | TGTGCCAGCTCAGCGAGGGTTCGGTACGAGCAGTACTTC | many | TRBJ2-7 | TRBV18 | .
CASSRTLTGWRETQYF | TGTGCCAGCAGCCGAACGCTTACAGGGTGGAGGGAGACCCAGTACTTC | . | TRBJ2-5 | TRBV5-4 | .
CASSSGLSEWGGYTF | TGCGCCAGCAGCTCAGGACTTTCCGAATGGGGAGGCTACACCTTC | . | TRBJ1-2 | TRBV5-1 | .
CASRGQAAFYGYTF | TGTGCCAGCAGAGGACAGGCCGCTTTTTATGGCTACACCTTC | many | TRBJ1-2 | TRBV28 | TRBD1
CATSRLMWGQEGYTF | TGTGCCACCAGCAGACTTATGTGGGGGCAAGAAGGCTACACCTTC | few | TRBJ1-2 | TRBV15 | .
CASSSGQIMNTEAFF | TGTGCCAGCAGTTCGGGACAGATTATGAACACTGAAGCTTTCTTT | many | TRBJ1-1 | TRBV12-3/TRBV12-4 | TRBD1
CASSHRQGPSGNTIYF | TGTGCCAGCAGCCACAGACAGGGACCCTCTGGAAACACCATATATTTT | . | TRBJ1-3 | TRBV7-9 | TRBD1
CASSMMGGSRAYEQYF | TGTGCCAGTAGTATGATGGGAGGTAGTCGCGCCTACGAGCAGTACTTC | . | TRBJ2-7 | TRBV19 | .
CASSEGVAGINEQFF | TGTGCCAGCAGTGAAGGGGTAGCGGGAATAAATGAGCAGTTCTTC | . | TRBJ2-1 | TRBV6-1 | TRBD2